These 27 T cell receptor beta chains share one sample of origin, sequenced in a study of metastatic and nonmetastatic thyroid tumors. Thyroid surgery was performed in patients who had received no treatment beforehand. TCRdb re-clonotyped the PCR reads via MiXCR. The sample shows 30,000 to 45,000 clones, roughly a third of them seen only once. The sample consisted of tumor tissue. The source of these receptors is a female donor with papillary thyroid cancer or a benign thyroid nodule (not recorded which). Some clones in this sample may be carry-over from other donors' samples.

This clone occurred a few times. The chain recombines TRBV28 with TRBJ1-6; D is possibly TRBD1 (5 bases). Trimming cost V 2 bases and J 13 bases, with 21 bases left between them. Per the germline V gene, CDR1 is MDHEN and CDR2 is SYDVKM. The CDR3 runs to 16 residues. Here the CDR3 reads CASSLPAFGGLGPLHF. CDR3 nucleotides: TGTGCCAGCAGTTTACCCGCGTTTGGGGGGTTAGGGCCCCTCCACTTT.

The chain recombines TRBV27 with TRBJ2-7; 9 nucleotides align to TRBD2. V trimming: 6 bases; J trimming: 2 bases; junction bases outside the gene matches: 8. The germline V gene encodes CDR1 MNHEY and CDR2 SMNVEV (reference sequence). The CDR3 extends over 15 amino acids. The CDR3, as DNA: TGTGCCAGCAGACCTAGCGGGGCCACCCCCTACGAGCAGTACTTC. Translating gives CASRPSGATPYEQYF.

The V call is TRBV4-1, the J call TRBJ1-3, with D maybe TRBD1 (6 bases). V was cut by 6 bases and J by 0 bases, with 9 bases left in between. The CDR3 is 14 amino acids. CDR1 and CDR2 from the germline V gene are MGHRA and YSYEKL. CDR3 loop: CASRDRFSGNTIYF. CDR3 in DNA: TGCGCCAGCAGAGACAGGTTCTCTGGAAACACCATATATTTT.

The DNA of the CDR3 is TGTGCCAGCAGTTATGAAGCTTTCTTT. Translated: CASSYEAFF. This rearrangement joins TRBV28 to TRBJ1-1; unclear D gene. V lost 4 bases and J 7 bases, leaving 1 base between the germline ends. There are 9 residues in the CDR3. Per the germline V gene, CDR1 is MDHEN and CDR2 is SYDVKM.

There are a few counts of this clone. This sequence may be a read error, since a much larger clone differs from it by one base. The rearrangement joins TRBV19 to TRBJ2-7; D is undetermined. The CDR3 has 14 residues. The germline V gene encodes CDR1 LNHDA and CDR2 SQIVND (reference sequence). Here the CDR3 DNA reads TGTGCCAGTGGTATCGAAAGGTCATCCTACGAGCAGTACTTC. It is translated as CASGIERSSYEQYF.

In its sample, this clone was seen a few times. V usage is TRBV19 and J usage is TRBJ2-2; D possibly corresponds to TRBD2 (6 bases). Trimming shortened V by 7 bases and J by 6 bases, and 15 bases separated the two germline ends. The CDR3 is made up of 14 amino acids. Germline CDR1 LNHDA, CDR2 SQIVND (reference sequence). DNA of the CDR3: TGTGCCAGTATCGGGACTCATTACCCCGGGGAGCTGTTTTTT. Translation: CASIGTHYPGELFF. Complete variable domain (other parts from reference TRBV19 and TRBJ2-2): DGGITQSPKYLFRKEGQNVTLSCEQNLNHDAMYWYRQDPGQGLRLIYYSQIVNDFQKGDIAEGYSVSREKKESFPLTVTSAQKNPTAFYLCASIGTHYPGELFFGEGSRLTVL.

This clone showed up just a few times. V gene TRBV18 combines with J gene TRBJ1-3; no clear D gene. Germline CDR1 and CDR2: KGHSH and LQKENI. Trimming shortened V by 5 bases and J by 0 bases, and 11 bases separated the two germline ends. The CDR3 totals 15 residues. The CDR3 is CASSASQSSGNTIYF. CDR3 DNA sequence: TGTGCCAGCTCAGCTAGCCAGAGCTCTGGAAACACCATATATTTT.

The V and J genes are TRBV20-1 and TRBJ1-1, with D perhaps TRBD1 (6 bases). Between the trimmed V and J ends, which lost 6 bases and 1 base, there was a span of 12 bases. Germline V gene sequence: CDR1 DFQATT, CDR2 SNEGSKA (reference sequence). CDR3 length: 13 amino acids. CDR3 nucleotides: TGCAGTGCCCGACCGACAGGGAACACTGAAGCTTTCTTT. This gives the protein CSARPTGNTEAFF.

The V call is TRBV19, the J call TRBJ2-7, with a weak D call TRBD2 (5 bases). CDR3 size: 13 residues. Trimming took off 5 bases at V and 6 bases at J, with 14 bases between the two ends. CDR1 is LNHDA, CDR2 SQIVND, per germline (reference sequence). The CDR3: CASSPGPRGEQYF. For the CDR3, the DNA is TGTGCCAGTAGTCCCGGGCCTCGGGGCGAGCAGTACTTC. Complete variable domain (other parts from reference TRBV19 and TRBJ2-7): DGGITQSPKYLFRKEGQNVTLSCEQNLNHDAMYWYRQDPGQGLRLIYYSQIVNDFQKGDIAEGYSVSREKKESFPLTVTSAQKNPTAFYLCASSPGPRGEQYFGPGTRLTVT.

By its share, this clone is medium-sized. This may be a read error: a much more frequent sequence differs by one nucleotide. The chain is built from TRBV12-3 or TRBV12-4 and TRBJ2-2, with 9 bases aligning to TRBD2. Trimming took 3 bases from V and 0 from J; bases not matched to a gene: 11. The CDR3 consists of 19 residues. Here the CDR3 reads CASSFYGGGGVANTGELFF. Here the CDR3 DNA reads TGTGCCAGCAGTTTTTATGGCGGGGGGGGAGTAGCGAACACCGGGGAGCTGTTTTTT.

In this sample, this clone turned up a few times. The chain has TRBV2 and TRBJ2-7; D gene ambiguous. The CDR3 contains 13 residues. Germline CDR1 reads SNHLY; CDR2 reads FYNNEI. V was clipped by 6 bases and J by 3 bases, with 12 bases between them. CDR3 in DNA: TGTGCCAGCAGCGCCAGAATGAACTACGAGCAGTACTTC. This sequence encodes CASSARMNYEQYF.

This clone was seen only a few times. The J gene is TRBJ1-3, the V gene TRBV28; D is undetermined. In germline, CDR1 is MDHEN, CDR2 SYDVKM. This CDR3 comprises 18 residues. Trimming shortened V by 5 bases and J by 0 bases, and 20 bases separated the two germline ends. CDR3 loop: CASSPAGIPIPSGNTIYF. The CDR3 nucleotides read TGTGCCAGCAGTCCCGCCGGGATCCCTATCCCCTCTGGAAACACCATATATTTT.

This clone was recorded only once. CDR3 in amino acids: CASSGGTGSGRVSNQPQHF. CDR3 in DNA: TGTGCCAGCAGTGGAGGGACAGGGTCGGGAAGAGTAAGCAATCAGCCCCAGCATTTT. The J gene is TRBJ1-5, the V gene TRBV2; 9 nucleotides match TRBD1. The CDR3 totals 19 residues. The V gene's germline CDR1 is SNHLY and CDR2 FYNNEI. V was clipped by 4 bases and J by 1 base; unmatched bases: 14.

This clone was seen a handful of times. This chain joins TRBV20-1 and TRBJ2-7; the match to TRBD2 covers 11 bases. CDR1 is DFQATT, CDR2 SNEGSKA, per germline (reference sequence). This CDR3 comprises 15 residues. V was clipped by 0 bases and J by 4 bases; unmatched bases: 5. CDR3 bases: TGCAGTGCTAGAGAGCTGGGACTAGCGGATTACGAGCAGTACTTC. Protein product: CSARELGLADYEQYF.

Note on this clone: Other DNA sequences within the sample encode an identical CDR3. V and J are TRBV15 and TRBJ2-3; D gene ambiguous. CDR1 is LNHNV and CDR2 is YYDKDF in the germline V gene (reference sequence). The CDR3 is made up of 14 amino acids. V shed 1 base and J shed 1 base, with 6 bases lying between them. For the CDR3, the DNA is TGTGCCACCAGCAGAGGGCAGGGCACAGATACGCAGTATTTT. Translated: CATSRGQGTDTQYF.

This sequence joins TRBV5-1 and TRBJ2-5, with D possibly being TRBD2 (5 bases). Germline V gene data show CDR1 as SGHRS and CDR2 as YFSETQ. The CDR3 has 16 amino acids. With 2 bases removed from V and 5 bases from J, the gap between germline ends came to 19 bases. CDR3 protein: CASSLYPLREWETQYF. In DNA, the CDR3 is TGCGCCAGCAGCTTATATCCTTTAAGGGAGTGGGAGACCCAGTACTTC.

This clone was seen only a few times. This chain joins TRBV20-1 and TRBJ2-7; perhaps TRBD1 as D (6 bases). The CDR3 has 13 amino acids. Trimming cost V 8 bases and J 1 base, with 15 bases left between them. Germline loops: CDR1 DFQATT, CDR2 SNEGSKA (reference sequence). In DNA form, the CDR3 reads TGCAGTCCGGAAGACAGGAATTCCTACGAGCAGTACTTC. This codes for CSPEDRNSYEQYF.

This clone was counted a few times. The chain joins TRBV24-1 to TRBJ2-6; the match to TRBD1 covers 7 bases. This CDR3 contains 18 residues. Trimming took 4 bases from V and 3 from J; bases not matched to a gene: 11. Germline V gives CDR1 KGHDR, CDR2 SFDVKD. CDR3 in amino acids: CATSDHGTDGIGANVLTF. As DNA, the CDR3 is TGTGCCACCAGTGACCACGGGACAGACGGTATTGGGGCCAACGTCCTGACTTTC.

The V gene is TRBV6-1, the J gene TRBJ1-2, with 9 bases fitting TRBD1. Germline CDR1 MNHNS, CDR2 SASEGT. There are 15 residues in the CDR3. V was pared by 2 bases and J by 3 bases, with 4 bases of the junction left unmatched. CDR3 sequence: CASSERTGEHYGYTF. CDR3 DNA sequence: TGTGCCAGCAGTGAACGGACAGGGGAACACTATGGCTACACCTTC.

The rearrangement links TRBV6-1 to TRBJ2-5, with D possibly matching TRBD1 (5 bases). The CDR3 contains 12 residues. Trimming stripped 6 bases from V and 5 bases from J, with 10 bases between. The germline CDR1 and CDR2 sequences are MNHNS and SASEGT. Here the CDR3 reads CASSWGRETQYF. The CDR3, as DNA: TGTGCCAGCAGCTGGGGCCGCGAGACCCAGTACTTC.

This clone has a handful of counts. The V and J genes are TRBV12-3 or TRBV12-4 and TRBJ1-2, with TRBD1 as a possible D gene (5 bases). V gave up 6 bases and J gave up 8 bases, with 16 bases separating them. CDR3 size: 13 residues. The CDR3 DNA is TGTGCCAGCAGCCCCCAAGGGGCTTGGGGCTACACCTTC. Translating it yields CASSPQGAWGYTF.

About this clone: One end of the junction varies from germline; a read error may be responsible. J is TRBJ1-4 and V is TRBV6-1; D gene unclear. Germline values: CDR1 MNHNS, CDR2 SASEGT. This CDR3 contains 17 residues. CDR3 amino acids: CTSSSDGRIKSNEKLFF. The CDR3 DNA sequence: TGTACCAGCAGTTCCGATGGGAGGATAAAGTCTAATGAAAAACTGTTTTTT.

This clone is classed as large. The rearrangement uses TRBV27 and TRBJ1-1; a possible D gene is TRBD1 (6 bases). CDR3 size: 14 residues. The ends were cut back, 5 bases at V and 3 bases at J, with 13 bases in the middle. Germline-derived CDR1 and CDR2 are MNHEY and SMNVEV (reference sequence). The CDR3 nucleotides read TGTGCCAGCAGTGTCAGGGGAGGGTACACTGAAGCTTTCTTT. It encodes CASSVRGGYTEAFF.

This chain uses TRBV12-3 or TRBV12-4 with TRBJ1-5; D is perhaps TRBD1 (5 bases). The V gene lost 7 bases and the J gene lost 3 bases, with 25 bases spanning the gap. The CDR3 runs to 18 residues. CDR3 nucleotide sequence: TGTGCCAGCACCACCTTTTCGGGGGTGGGAGGTTTCAATCAGCCCCAGCATTTT. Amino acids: CASTTFSGVGGFNQPQHF.

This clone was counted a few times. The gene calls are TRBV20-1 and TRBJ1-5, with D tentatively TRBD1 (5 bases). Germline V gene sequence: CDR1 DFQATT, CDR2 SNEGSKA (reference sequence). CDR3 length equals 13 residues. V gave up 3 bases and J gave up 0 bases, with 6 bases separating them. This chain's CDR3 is CSASQGSNQPQHF. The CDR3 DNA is TGCAGTGCTAGCCAGGGTAGCAATCAGCCCCAGCATTTT.

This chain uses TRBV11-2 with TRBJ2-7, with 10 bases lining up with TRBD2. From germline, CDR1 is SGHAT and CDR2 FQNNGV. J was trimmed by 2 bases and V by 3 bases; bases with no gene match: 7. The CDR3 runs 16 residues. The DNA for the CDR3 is TGTGCCAGCAGCTTTGAAAGCGGGACTAGCGCCTACGAGCAGTACTTC. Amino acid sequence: CASSFESGTSAYEQYF.

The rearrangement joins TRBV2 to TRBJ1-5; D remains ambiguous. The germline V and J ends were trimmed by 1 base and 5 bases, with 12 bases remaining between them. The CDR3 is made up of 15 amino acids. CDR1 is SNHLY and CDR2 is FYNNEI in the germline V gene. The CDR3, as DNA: TGTGCCAGCAGTGAAGTTATGAGAGGCGATCAGCCCCAGCATTTT. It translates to CASSEVMRGDQPQHF.